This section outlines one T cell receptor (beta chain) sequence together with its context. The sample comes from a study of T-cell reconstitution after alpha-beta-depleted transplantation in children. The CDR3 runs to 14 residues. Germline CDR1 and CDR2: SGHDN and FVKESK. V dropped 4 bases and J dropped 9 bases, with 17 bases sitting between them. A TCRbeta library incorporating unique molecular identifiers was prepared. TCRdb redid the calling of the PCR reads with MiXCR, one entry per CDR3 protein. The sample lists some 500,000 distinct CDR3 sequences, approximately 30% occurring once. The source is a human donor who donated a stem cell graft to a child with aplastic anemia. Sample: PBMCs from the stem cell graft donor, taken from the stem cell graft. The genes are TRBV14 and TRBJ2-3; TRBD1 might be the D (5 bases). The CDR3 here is CASSPVPGPATQYF. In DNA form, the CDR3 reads TGTGCCAGCAGCCCAGTCCCAGGGCCGGCAACGCAGTATTTT.